This T cell receptor (beta chain) derives from a study of blood T cell repertoires in COVID-19. Profiled with immunoSEQ multiplex PCR; TCRdb holds only in-frame clones, not every one. The table lists roughly 220,000 clones, approximately 86% of them singletons. This CDR3 spans 13 amino acids. Trimming took off 5 bases at V and 7 bases at J, with 12 bases between the two ends. The germline V gene has CDR1 SGHAT and CDR2 FQNNGV. The TCR sequence derives from a woman aged 40 to 50 with acute COVID-19. The sample consisted of PBMCs or T cells enriched from blood (not recorded which). V gene TRBV11-2 combines with J gene TRBJ1-5; D may be TRBD1 (6 bases). Written as DNA, the CDR3 is TGTGCCAGCAGCACGGGTACAGGGCAGCCCCAGCATTTT. Protein product: CASSTGTGQPQHF.